This note documents a single T cell receptor (beta chain) sequence. Its antigen specificity is not known. Base qualities are not provided; no much larger clone lies one nucleotide away. The data originate from a study of blood T cell repertoires in COVID-19 (dated by TCRdb to the early 2020s). General notes on the study: Collaborator samples came from the United States, Italy and Spain and covered acute and convalescent phases of COVID-19. Subjects who had been exposed to COVID-19, were actively infected with it, or had recovered from it provided the deeply sampled blood TCRbeta repertoires that made up the dataset. The prospective study material was composed of cDNA or gDNA derived from T cells, B-cell-depleted T cells, or PBMCs. HLA class I and class II types, where available, came from metadata supplied by the sample provider rather than from assay-based typing. A freely available public database, intended as a resource for researchers studying the immune response to SARS-CoV-2, is where the repertoires were released. Nearly every sample came with metadata listing a de-identified subject ID, COVID-19 status, age in years and sex. The samples were drawn from two sources: the first 160 participants of the ongoing ImmuneRACE study, and about 1,300 subjects contributed by 6 global collaborators.

The CDR3 runs 15 residues from the cysteine to the phenylalanine. Just CDR3 DNA is preserved here, 45 bases in frame from base 1. The collaborating institutions used their own protocols to collect whole blood in K2EDTA tubes. For TCRbeta analysis, collaborators shipped samples in one of three forms: frozen whole blood, isolated PBMCs, or DNA extracted from either of those sample types. The paper's findings and limits, for the study overall: The quantity of clinical and demographic metadata differed by source and by participant and was supplied without curation.

TCRbeta CDR3 regions were amplified from genomic DNA using the immunoSEQ Assay, a bias-controlled multiplex PCR. Turning to the authors' computational methods: Nucleated cell counts per sample were estimated from amplification of reference gene primers within the assay. To quantify the absolute abundance of each unique TCRbeta CDR3 rearrangement, sequence reads were collapsed and filtered. For each sample, productive Simpson clonality was calculated by taking the square root of Simpson's diversity index across productive rearrangements. TCRdb retrieved this table from immuneACCESS and kept in-frame rearrangements only. Not all clones are present; in checked studies, unresolved V genes account for under half, and no reason is known for the remainder. For V, J and clone size, that table is used; D and trimming come from the DNA. For this sample there are more than 200,000 clones; approximately 91% appear just once. The ten most abundant clones make up 0.65% to 0.8% of the sample.

The sequencing sample was made of peripheral blood. The sequence derives from a human donor in a cohort sampled during active COVID-19. The receptor chain draws on TRBV21-1 and TRBJ1-2; the table's TRBD1 call for D was not verified on the DNA. TRBV21-1 is an annotated pseudogene. The sequence in DNA is TGTGCCAGCAGCCGCCGGACAGGGGGCCGCTATGGCTACACCTTC. It encodes CASSRRTGGRYGYTF.